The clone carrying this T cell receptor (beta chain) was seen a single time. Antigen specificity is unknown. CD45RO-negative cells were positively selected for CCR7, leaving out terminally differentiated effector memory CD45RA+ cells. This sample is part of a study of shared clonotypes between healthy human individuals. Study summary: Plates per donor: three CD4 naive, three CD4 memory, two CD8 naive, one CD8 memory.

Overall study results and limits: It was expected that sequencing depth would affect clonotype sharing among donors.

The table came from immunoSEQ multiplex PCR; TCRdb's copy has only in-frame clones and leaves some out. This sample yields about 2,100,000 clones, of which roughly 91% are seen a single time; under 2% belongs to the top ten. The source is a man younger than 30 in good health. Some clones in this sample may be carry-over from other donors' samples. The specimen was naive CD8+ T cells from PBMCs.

The CDR3 DNA follows: TGTGCCAGCAGTTGGACAGGGGGCGAGAGGTCTGGGGCCAACGTCCTGACTTTC. This codes for CASSWTGGERSGANVLTF. This chain links TRBV2 with TRBJ2-6, with 11 nucleotides matching TRBD1. CDR1 is SNHLY and CDR2 is FYNNEI in the germline V gene. V was pared by 5 bases and J by 1 base, with 7 bases of the junction left unmatched. CDR3 size: 18 residues.